These 9 T cell receptor beta chains were all obtained from the same sample, sequenced in a study of control samples from healthy donors and cancer patients. This table comes from immunoSEQ multiplex PCR, and its TCRdb copy is limited to in-frame clones, with some not included. This table has approximately 100,000 clones, around nine tenths appearing once. What was sequenced was blood. The receptors derive from a man younger than 40 in good health.

The genes are TRBV10-3 and TRBJ2-3; 11 bases are a match to TRBD2. Trimming took 3 bases from V and 4 from J; bases not matched to a gene: 21. The germline gives CDR1 ENHRY, CDR2 SYGVKD. The CDR3 extends over 21 amino acids. In DNA form, the CDR3 reads TGTGCCATCAGTGAATTACCGGGGATTAGCGGGGGGGCTTCTCGGTCAGATACGCAGTATTTT. Translation: CAISELPGISGGASRSDTQYF.

A single count supports this clone. This sequence joins TRBV7-8 and TRBJ1-3, with D unclear. CDR3 length equals 14 residues. CDR1 is SGHVS and CDR2 is FQNEAQ in the germline V gene. V dropped 4 bases and J dropped 1 base, with 8 bases sitting between them. CDR3 sequence reads: CASSSRTSGNTIYF. The CDR3 DNA reads TGTGCCAGCAGCTCCCGGACGTCTGGAAACACCATATATTTT.

The chain recombines TRBV5-1 with TRBJ2-7; 15 bases fit TRBD2. The length of the CDR3 is 16 residues. CDR1 SGHRS and CDR2 YFSETQ come from the germline V gene. J gave up 4 bases and V 3 bases, and 5 bases lay outside the gene matches. The CDR3 DNA reads TGCGCCAGCAGCTCTGGGACTAGCGGGGGGCCTTACGAGCAGTACGTC. Translated: CASSSGTSGGPYEQYV.

The chain couples TRBV21-1 to TRBJ2-7; TRBD2, the table's D call, was not compared with the DNA. TRBV21-1 is deemed a pseudogene. The CDR3 extends over 14 amino acids. This chain's CDR3 is CASSVFGAYYEQYV. The CDR3, as DNA: TGTGCCAGCAGCGTCTTCGGAGCTTACTACGAGCAGTACGTC.

The chain combines TRBV30 with TRBJ1-1, with a possible D match to TRBD1 (6 bases). The CDR3 spans 14 residues. Looked up from germline, CDR1 is GTSNPN and CDR2 is SVGIG (reference sequence). V was trimmed by 0 bases and J by 7 bases, leaving 15 bases between them. DNA of the CDR3: TGTGCCTGGAGTGTACGAGGGGGGCGGGTTGAAGCTTTCTTT. It translates to CAWSVRGGRVEAFF.

The rearrangement links TRBV19 to TRBJ1-2, with a tentative D call TRBD1 (5 bases). From germline, CDR1 is LNHDA and CDR2 SQIVND (reference sequence). This CDR3 has 14 amino acids. Trimming removed 3 bases from V and 7 bases from J, with 15 bases in between. CDR3 loop: CASSMILGRAGYTF. The DNA for the CDR3 is TGTGCCAGTAGTATGATTTTGGGCAGGGCTGGCTACACCTTC.

The genes are TRBV4-2 and TRBJ1-6; D remains unclear. This CDR3 is built from 16 residues. Trimming stripped 0 bases from V and 9 bases from J, with 15 bases between. From germline, CDR1 is LGHNA and CDR2 YNFKEQ. CDR3: CASSQDSTTRGSPLHF. The CDR3 DNA reads as TGTGCCAGCAGCCAAGATTCGACCACTCGAGGTTCACCCCTCCACTTT.

V and J are TRBV2 and TRBJ2-1, with D perhaps TRBD2 (7 bases). The CDR3 is 15 residues long. With 1 base removed from V and 9 bases from J, the gap between germline ends came to 16 bases. Germline loops: CDR1 SNHLY, CDR2 FYNNEI. This CDR3 reads CASSEEGGAASEQFF. The CDR3 nucleotides are TGTGCCAGCAGTGAAGAAGGGGGGGCCGCGAGTGAGCAGTTCTTC.

The V gene is TRBV6-6, the J gene TRBJ2-4, with D unclear. The CDR3 has 14 amino acids. CDR1 and CDR2 from the germline V gene are MNHNY and SVGAGI (reference sequence). Trimming cost V 2 bases and J 1 base, with 6 bases left between them. The CDR3 bases are TGTGCCAGCAGTTACGCCGCGGCCAAAAACATTCAGTACTTC. Encoded protein: CASSYAAAKNIQYF.